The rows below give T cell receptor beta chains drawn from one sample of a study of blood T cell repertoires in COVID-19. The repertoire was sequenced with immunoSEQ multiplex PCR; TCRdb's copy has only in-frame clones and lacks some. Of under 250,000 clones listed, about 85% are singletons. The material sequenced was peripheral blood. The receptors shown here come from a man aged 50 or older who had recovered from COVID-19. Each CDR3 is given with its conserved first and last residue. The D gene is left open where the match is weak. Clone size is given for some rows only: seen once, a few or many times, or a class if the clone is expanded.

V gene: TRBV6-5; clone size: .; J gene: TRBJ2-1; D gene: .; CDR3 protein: CASSPRLYNEQFF; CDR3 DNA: TGTGCCAGCAGCCCCCGACTCTACAATGAGCAGTTCTTC
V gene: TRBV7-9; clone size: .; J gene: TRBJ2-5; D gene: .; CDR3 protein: CASSLGGIETQYF; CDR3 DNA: TGTGCCAGCAGCTTAGGCGGGATAGAGACCCAGTACTTC
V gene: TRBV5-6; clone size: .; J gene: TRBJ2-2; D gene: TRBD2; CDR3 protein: CASSSPGLAGEEDTGELFF; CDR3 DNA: TGTGCCAGCAGCTCCCCGGGACTAGCGGGAGAGGAAGATACCGGGGAGCTGTTTTTT
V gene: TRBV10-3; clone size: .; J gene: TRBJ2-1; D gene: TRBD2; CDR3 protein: CAIKRGLAGEGEQFF; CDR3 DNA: TGTGCCATCAAGAGGGGACTAGCGGGAGAAGGTGAGCAGTTCTTC
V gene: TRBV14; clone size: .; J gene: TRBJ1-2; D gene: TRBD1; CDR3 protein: CASSPTQGQGGGYTF; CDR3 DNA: TGTGCCAGCAGCCCTACGCAAGGACAGGGTGGGGGCTACACCTTC
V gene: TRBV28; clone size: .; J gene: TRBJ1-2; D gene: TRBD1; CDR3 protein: CASRRQGATGYTF; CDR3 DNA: TGTGCCAGCAGGCGGCAGGGGGCTACGGGCTACACCTTC
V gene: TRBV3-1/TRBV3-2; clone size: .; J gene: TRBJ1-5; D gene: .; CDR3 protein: CASSQDRTAYQPQHF; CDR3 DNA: TGTGCCAGCAGCCAAGATCGAACAGCCTATCAGCCCCAGCATTTT
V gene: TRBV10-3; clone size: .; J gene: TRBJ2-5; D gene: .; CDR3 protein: CAISLGTGLAGVQYF; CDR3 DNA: TGTGCCATCAGCTTAGGGACAGGGCTAGCGGGAGTGCAGTACTTC
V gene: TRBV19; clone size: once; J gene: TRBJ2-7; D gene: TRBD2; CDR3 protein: CASSMTSGDYEQYF; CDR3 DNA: TGTGCCAGTAGTATGACTAGCGGGGACTACGAGCAGTACTTC
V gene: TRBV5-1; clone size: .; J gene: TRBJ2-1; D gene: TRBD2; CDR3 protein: CASSYIAGGPNEQFF; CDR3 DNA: TGCGCCAGCAGCTATATAGCGGGAGGGCCGAATGAGCAGTTCTTC
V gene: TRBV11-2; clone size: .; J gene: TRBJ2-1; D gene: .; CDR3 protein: CASSLDRAREQFF; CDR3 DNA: TGTGCCAGCAGCTTAGACAGGGCTCGGGAGCAGTTCTTC
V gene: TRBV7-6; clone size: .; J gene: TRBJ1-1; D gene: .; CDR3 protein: CASSPSGGVMVEAFF; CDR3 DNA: TGTGCCAGCAGCCCCTCGGGGGGTGTTATGGTTGAAGCTTTCTTT
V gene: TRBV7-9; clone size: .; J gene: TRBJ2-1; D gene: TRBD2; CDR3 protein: CASSQRGDNEQFF; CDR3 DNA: TGTGCCAGCAGCCAGCGGGGGGACAATGAGCAGTTCTTC
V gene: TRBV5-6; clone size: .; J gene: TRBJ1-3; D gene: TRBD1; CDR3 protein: CASSHGQGPGNTIYF; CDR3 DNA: TGTGCCAGCAGCCATGGACAGGGGCCTGGAAACACCATATATTTT
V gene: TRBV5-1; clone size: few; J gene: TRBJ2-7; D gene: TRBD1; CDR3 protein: CASSPGQGSYEQYF; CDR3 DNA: TGCGCCAGCAGCCCCGGACAGGGTTCCTACGAGCAGTACTTC
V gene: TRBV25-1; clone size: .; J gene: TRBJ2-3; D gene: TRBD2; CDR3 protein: CASSEWGEGTQYF; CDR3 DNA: TGTGCCAGCAGTGAATGGGGGGAGGGGACGCAGTATTTT
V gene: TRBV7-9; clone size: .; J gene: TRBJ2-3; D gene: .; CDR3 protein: CALERFVADTQYF; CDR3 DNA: TGTGCCCTGGAGCGATTCGTTGCAGATACGCAGTATTTT
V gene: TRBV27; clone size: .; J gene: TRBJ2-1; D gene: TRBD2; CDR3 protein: CASSLIQLAGEQFF; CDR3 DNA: TGTGCCAGCAGTCTGATTCAATTAGCGGGTGAGCAGTTCTTC
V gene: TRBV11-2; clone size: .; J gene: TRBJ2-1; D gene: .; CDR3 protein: CASSLLGLASYNEQFF; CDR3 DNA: TGTGCCAGCAGCTTATTAGGGCTAGCCTCCTACAATGAGCAGTTCTTC
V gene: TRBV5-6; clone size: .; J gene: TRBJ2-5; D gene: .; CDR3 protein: CASSPRQRETQYF; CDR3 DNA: TGTGCCAGCAGCCCCCGACAGCGAGAGACCCAGTACTTC
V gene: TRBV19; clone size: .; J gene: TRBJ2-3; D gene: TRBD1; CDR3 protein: CASSPGWGQGAKLDTQYF; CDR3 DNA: TGTGCCAGTAGTCCTGGGTGGGGACAGGGGGCCAAACTAGATACGCAGTATTTT
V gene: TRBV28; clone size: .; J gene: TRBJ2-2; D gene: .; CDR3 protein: CASSTGGYKLFF; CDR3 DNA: TGTGCCAGCTCAACTGGAGGGTACAAGCTGTTTTTT
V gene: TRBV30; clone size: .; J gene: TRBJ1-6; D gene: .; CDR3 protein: CAWSVAGVGSPLHF; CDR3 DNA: TGTGCCTGGAGTGTAGCGGGGGTGGGTTCACCCCTCCACTTT
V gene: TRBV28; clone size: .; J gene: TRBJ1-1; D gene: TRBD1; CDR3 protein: CASSFPSTGDTEAFF; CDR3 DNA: TGTGCCAGCAGTTTCCCCTCGACAGGGGACACTGAAGCTTTCTTT
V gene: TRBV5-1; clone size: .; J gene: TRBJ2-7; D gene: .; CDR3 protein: CASSLYGDTPDEQYF; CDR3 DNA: TGCGCCAGCAGCTTGTACGGGGACACCCCAGACGAGCAGTACTTC
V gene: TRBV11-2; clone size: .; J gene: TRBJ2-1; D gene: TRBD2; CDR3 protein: CASSPNTLAGGGEQFF; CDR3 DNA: TGTGCCAGCAGCCCAAATACTCTAGCGGGGGGCGGTGAGCAGTTCTTC
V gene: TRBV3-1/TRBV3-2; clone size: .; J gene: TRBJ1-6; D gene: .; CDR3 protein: CASSPRQNSPLHF; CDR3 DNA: TGTGCCAGCAGCCCCCGACAGAATTCACCCCTCCACTTT
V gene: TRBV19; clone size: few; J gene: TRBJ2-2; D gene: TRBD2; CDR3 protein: CASSPTSGSHTGELFF; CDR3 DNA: TGTGCCAGTAGCCCGACTAGCGGGAGTCACACCGGGGAGCTGTTTTTT
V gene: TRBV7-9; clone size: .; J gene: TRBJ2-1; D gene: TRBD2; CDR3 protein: CASSSLAGGLQNEQFF; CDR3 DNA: TGTGCCAGCAGCTCGCTAGCGGGAGGGTTACAAAATGAGCAGTTCTTC
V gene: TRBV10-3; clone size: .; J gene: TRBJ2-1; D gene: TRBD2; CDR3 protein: CAISESTVAGGPRNEQFF; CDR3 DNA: TGTGCCATCAGTGAGTCGACGGTAGCGGGAGGGCCCCGCAATGAGCAGTTCTTC
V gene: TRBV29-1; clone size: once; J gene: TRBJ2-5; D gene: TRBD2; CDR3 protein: CSVLLPGGQETQYF; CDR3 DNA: TGCAGCGTCCTTCTACCGGGGGGACAAGAGACCCAGTACTTC
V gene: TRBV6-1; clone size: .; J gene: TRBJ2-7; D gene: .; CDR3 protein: CASSEDRAGTYEQYF; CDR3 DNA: TGTGCCAGCAGTGAAGATCGGGCGGGTACCTACGAGCAGTACTTC
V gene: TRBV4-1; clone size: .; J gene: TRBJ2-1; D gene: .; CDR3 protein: CASSQVSVRDEQFF; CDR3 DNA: TGCGCCAGCAGCCAAGTCTCGGTGAGGGATGAGCAGTTCTTC
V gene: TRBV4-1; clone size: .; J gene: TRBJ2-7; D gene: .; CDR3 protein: CASRLTDYEQYF; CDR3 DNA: TGCGCCAGCAGGCTGACAGACTACGAGCAGTACTTC
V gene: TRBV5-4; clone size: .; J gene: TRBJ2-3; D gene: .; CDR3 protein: CASSLAAGPTDTQYF; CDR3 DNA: TGTGCCAGCAGCTTGGCAGCAGGCCCCACAGATACGCAGTATTTT
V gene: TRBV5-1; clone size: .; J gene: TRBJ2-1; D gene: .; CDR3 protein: CASSWLPNNEQFF; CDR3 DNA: TGCGCCAGCAGCTGGCTCCCGAACAATGAGCAGTTCTTC
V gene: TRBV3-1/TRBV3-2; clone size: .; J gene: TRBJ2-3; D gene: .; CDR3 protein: CASSQGDKTGFLDTQYF; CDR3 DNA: TGTGCCAGCAGCCAAGGGGACAAAACCGGGTTTTTAGATACGCAGTATTTT
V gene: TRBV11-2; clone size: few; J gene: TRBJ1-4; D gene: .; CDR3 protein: CASSLQGITNEKLFF; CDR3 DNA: TGTGCCAGCAGCTTACAGGGTATAACTAATGAAAAACTGTTTTTT
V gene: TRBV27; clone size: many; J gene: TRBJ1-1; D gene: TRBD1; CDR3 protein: CASSGAGQGFTEAFF; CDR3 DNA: TGTGCCAGCAGTGGGGCAGGACAGGGATTCACTGAAGCTTTCTTT
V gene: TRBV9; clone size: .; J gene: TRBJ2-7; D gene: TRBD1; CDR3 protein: CASSAGPDRGALYEQYF; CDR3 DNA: TGTGCCAGCAGCGCGGGCCCTGACAGGGGGGCTCTCTACGAGCAGTACTTC
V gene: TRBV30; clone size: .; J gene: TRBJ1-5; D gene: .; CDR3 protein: CAWSLGDYGPQHF; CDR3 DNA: TGTGCCTGGAGTTTAGGGGATTACGGGCCCCAGCATTTT
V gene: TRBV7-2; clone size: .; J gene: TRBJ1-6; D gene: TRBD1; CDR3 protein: CASSLAGQGTSPLHF; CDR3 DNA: TGTGCCAGCAGCTTAGCCGGACAGGGTACGTCACCCCTCCACTTT
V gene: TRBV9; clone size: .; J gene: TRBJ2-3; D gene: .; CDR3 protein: CASSAPWDTPGTDTQYF; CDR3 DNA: TGTGCCAGCAGCGCTCCCTGGGACACGCCGGGCACAGATACGCAGTATTTT
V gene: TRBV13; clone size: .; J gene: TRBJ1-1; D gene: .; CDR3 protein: CASSSTAMNTEAFF; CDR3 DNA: TGTGCCAGCAGCTCGACAGCAATGAACACTGAAGCTTTCTTT
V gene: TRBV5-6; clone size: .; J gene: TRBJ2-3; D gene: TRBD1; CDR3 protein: CASSRDRVRTDTQYF; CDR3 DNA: TGTGCCAGCAGCCGGGACAGGGTCCGCACAGATACGCAGTATTTT
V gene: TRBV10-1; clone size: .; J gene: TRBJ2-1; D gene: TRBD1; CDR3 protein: CASSESLGTGFYNEQFF; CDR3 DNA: TGCGCCAGCAGTGAGTCTCTTGGGACAGGTTTTTACAATGAGCAGTTCTTC
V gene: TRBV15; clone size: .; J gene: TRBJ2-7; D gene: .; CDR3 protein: CATSRDSQGTYEQYF; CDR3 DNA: TGTGCCACCAGCAGAGATAGTCAGGGGACCTACGAGCAGTACTTC